Below, 4 T cell receptor beta chains from the same sample are listed, as sequenced in a study of T-cell memory formation after mild COVID-19. TCRdb processed the 5' RACE reads anew with MiXCR; each CDR3 protein has one entry. Seen here are approximately 200,000 distinct CDR3 sequences, roughly 16% observed once, and the top ten hold around 2%. The sample taken for sequencing was PBMCs or a T cell subset sorted from them (not recorded which). The source is an adult woman who had mild COVID-19 (a few samples of this study predate the infection). Cell type and time point are not known.

This clonotype was seen a few times. This rearrangement joins TRBV5-1 to TRBJ2-5; no firm D call. Germline lookup yields CDR1 SGHRS and CDR2 YFSETQ. The CDR3 consists of 14 residues. V shed 0 bases and J shed 5 bases, with 11 bases lying between them. CDR3 protein: CASSLAGVIETQYF. The CDR3 coding sequence is TGCGCCAGCAGCTTGGCCGGTGTCATCGAGACCCAGTACTTC.

This clonotype was detected only a few times. The chain recombines TRBV6-5 with TRBJ2-7; TRBD1 or TRBD2 may be the D gene (5 bases each). The V gene's germline CDR1 is MNHEY and CDR2 SVGAGI. This CDR3 is 14 amino acids long. The V end lost 0 bases, the J end lost 3 bases, and 9 bases lay between the germline ends. CDR3 region: CASSYSGRRYEQYF. CDR3 bases: TGTGCCAGCAGTTACTCGGGACGGCGCTACGAGCAGTACTTC.

V is TRBV5-5 and J is TRBJ2-7; 7 bases are shared with TRBD2. With 4 bases clipped from V and 0 bases from J, the junction kept 1 base outside the gene matches. The CDR3 consists of 13 residues. Per germline, CDR1 SGHKS and CDR2 YYEKEE (reference sequence). The CDR3 coding sequence is TGTGCCAGCAGCAGCGGGGACTCCTACGAGCAGTACTTC. Translating gives CASSSGDSYEQYF.

This rearrangement joins TRBV7-2 to TRBJ2-2; 9 bases agree with TRBD1. The CDR3 is 14 residues long. Germline CDR1 and CDR2: SGHTA and FQGNSA. Trimming removed 8 bases from V and 3 bases from J; junction bases left unmatched: 4. In DNA, the CDR3 is TGTGCCAGCGGGGGACAGGGCCACACCGGGGAGCTGTTTTTT. Its translation: CASGGQGHTGELFF.